This T cell receptor beta chain was documented in a study of neurological immune-mediated disorders. The ends were cut back, 3 bases at V and 0 bases at J, with 26 bases in the middle. Germline CDR1 and CDR2: MDHEN and SYDVKM. The CDR3 sequence is 21 residues long. A single record per CDR3 protein comes from TCRdb applying MiXCR to the 5' RACE reads. The sample yields some 77,000 distinct CDR3 sequences, 12% to 15% seen once. Many counts were recorded for this clonotype. Time point specified: longitudinal time-point 1 (baseline). The sample comprised PBMCs. V usage is TRBV28 and J usage is TRBJ2-2; D is unresolved. The sequence derives from a female donor with HTLV-1-associated myelopathy (HAM/TSP). CDR3 residues: CASSFSLTWSERFANTGELFF. DNA for the CDR3: TGTGCCAGCAGTTTCAGTCTCACCTGGAGCGAGAGATTCGCGAACACCGGGGAGCTGTTTTTT.